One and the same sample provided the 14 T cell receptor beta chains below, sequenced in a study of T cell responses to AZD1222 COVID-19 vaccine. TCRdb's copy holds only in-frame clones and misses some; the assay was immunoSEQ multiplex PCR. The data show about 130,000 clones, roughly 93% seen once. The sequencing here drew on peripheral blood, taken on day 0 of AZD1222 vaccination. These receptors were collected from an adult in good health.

CDR3 in amino acids: CASSLTGPIPEQFF. CDR3 bases: TGTGCCAGCAGCCTGACAGGGCCTATCCCCGAGCAGTTCTTC. The chain joins TRBV28 to TRBJ2-1; 7 bases line up with TRBD1. The CDR3 covers 14 residues. CDR1 MDHEN and CDR2 SYDVKM come from the germline V gene. V was pared by 6 bases and J by 10 bases, with 12 bases of the junction left unmatched.

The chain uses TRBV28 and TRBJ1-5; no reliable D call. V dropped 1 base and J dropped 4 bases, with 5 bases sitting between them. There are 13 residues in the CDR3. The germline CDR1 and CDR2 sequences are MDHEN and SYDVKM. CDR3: CASSLSENQPQHF. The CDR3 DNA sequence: TGTGCCAGCAGTTTATCGGAAAATCAGCCCCAGCATTTT.

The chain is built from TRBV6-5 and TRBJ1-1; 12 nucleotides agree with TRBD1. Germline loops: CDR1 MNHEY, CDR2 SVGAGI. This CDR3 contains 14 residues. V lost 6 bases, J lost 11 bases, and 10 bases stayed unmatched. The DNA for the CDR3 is TGTGCCAGCAGCCCGGGACAGGGGGCCGGAAGGGCTTTCTTT. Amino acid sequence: CASSPGQGAGRAFF.

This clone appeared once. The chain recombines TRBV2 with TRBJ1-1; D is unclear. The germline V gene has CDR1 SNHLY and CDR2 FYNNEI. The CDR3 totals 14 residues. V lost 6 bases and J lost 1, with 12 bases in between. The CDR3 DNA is TGTGCCAGCAGGGAAAGGTGGGGGAACACTGAAGCTTTCTTT. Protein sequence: CASRERWGNTEAFF.

The CDR3 spells CASSFGLAGGRQTQYF. The DNA for the CDR3 is TGTGCCAGCAGTTTCGGGCTAGCGGGCGGACGGCAGACCCAGTACTTC. The V call is TRBV27, the J call TRBJ2-5; the match to TRBD2 covers 8 bases. Germline V gene data show CDR1 as MNHEY and CDR2 as SMNVEV (reference sequence). This CDR3 comprises 16 residues. Trimming cost V 3 bases and J 6 bases; bases outside gene matches: 12.

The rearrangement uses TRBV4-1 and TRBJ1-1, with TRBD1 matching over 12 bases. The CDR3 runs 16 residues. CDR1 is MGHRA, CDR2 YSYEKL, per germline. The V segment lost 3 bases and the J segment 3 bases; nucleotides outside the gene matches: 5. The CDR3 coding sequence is TGCGCCAGCAGCCAGGGGACAGGGGGCGCGGACACTGAAGCTTTCTTT. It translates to CASSQGTGGADTEAFF.

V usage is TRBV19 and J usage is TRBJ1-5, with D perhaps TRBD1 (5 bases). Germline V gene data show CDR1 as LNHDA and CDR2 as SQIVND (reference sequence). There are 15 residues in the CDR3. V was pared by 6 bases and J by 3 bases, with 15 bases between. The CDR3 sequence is CASSVPGANNQPQHF. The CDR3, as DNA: TGTGCCAGTAGCGTCCCCGGGGCTAACAATCAGCCCCAGCATTTT. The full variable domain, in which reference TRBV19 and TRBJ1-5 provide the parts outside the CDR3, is DGGITQSPKYLFRKEGQNVTLSCEQNLNHDAMYWYRQDPGQGLRLIYYSQIVNDFQKGDIAEGYSVSREKKESFPLTVTSAQKNPTAFYLCASSVPGANNQPQHFGDGTRLSIL.

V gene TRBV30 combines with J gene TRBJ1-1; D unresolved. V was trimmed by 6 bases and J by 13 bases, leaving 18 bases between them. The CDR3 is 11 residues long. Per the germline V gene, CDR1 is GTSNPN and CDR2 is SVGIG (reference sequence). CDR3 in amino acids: CACGRVKKLFF. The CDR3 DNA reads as TGTGCCTGTGGGAGGGTGAAGAAGCTTTTCTTT.

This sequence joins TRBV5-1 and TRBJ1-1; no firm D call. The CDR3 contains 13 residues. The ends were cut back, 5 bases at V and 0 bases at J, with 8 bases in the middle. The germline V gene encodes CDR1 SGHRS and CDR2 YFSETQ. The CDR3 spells CASRTGVNTEAFF. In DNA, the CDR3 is TGCGCCAGCAGGACCGGGGTGAACACTGAAGCTTTCTTT.

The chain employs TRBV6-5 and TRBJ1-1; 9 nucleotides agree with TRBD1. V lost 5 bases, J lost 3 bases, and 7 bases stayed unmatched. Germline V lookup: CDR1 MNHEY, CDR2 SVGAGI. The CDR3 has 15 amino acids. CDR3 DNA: TGTGCCAGCAGTCCTACAGGGGGCGCGGACACTGAAGCTTTCTTT. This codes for CASSPTGGADTEAFF.

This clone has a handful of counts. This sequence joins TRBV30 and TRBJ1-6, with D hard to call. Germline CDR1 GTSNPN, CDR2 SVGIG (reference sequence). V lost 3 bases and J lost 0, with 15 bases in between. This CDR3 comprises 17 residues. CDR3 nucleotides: TGTGCCTGGAGCGCCGGACGAATAAGCTCCTATAATTCACCCCTCCACTTT. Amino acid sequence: CAWSAGRISSYNSPLHF.

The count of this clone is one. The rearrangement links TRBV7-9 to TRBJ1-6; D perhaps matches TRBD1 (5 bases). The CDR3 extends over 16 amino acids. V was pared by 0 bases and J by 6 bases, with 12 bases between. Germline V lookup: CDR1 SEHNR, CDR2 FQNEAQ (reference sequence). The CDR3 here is CASSLADLGRNSPLHF. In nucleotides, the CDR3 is TGTGCCAGCAGCTTAGCGGATTTGGGACGTAATTCACCCCTCCACTTT.

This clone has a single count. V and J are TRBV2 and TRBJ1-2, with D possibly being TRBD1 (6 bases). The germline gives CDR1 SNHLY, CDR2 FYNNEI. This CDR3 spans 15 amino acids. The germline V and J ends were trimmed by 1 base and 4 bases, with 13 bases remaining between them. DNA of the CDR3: TGTGCCAGCAGTGAAGGGGGGGCTTCAGCCTATGGCTACACCTTC. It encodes CASSEGGASAYGYTF.

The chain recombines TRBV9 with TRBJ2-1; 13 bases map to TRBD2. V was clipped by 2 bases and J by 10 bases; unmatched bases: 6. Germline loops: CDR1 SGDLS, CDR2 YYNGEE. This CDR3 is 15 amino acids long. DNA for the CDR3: TGTGCCAGCAGCGTTGAGACTAGCGGGAGGAGGGAGCAGTTCTTC. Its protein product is CASSVETSGRREQFF.